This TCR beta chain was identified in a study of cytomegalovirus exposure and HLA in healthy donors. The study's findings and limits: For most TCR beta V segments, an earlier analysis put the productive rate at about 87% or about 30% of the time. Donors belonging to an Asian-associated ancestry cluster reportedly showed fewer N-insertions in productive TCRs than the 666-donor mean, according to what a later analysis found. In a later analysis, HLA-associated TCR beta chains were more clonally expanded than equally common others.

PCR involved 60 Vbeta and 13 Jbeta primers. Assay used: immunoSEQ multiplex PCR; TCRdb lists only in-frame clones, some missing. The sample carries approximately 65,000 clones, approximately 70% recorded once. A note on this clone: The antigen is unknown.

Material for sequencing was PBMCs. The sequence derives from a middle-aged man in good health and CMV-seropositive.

CDR3 bases: TGTGCCAGCAGTTATCAGACTAGCGGGATAATTGAGCAGTTCTTC. The encoded protein is CASSYQTSGIIEQFF. The V and J genes are TRBV6-5 and TRBJ2-1; 11 bases fit TRBD2. Germline V lookup: CDR1 MNHEY, CDR2 SVGAGI. The junction had 7 bases not matched to a gene; V was cut back by 3 bases and J by 9 bases. The CDR3 is 15 residues long.